These T cell receptor beta chains were read from a single sample in a study of shared clonotypes between healthy human individuals. Data came from immunoSEQ multiplex PCR; TCRdb stores just in-frame clones and leaves some out. The table has just under 95,000 clones, 60% to 75% seen once. Sequencing was carried out using memory CD8+ T cells sorted from blood. Receptors were obtained from a young man in good health. CDR3s include the opening cysteine and the closing phenylalanine or tryptophan. For some rows the clone size is stated as once, few or many, or as a class when expanded; others skip it.

v_call	clone_size	j_call	cdr3_aa
TRBV5-8	-	TRBJ2-5	CASSGGWTSGTETQYF
TRBV29-1	-	TRBJ2-1	CSVSGRAGSYNEQFF
TRBV28	-	TRBJ2-7	CATGESYEQYF
TRBV2	-	TRBJ2-7	CASSEFEAYEQYF
TRBV5-4	-	TRBJ2-2	CASSDSIDSTELFF
TRBV4-3	-	TRBJ2-1	CASSLDSYNEQFF
TRBV27	-	TRBJ2-3	CASSIFPQYF
TRBV2	-	TRBJ2-1	CASRGSTRLSYNEQFF
TRBV7-9	-	TRBJ2-1	CASSLLERRAGKSYNEQFF
TRBV28	-	TRBJ1-2	CASSWGQGGYGYTF
TRBV27	-	TRBJ2-7	CASSLSSSGVTYEQYF
TRBV11-2	-	TRBJ2-2	CASSYPGRKNTGELFF
TRBV9	many	TRBJ2-3	CASSVYDTDTQYF
TRBV4-2	few	TRBJ1-1	CASRRDPNTEAFF
TRBV27	-	TRBJ2-3	CASSLRDRGQKNTQYF
TRBV4-2	few	TRBJ1-5	CASSQEQGASDQPQHF
TRBV6-1	-	TRBJ2-3	CASSEGPSTDTQYF
TRBV10-2	-	TRBJ2-1	CASSESKTSGNLGNEQFF
TRBV5-6	-	TRBJ2-1	CASSFSVEQFF
TRBV4-3	-	TRBJ2-3	CASSQDTGTDTQYF
TRBV6-5	once	TRBJ1-1	CASSYRTTGGRAFF
TRBV7-6	-	TRBJ2-6	CASSPYGANVLTF
TRBV9	-	TRBJ1-2	CASSEGGNYGYTF
TRBV4-3	-	TRBJ2-5	CASSQDSSVQETQYF
TRBV7-8	once	TRBJ1-5	CASSLGPAPNQPQHF
TRBV27	few	TRBJ2-7	CASSLAGGLDEQYF
TRBV28	-	TRBJ2-2	CASTSLDVTGELFF
TRBV27	-	TRBJ2-5	CASSLGRAMMETQYF
TRBV27	-	TRBJ1-1	CASSPRDRAASTEAFF
TRBV30	-	TRBJ2-4	CAWSVVGTALGKNIQYF